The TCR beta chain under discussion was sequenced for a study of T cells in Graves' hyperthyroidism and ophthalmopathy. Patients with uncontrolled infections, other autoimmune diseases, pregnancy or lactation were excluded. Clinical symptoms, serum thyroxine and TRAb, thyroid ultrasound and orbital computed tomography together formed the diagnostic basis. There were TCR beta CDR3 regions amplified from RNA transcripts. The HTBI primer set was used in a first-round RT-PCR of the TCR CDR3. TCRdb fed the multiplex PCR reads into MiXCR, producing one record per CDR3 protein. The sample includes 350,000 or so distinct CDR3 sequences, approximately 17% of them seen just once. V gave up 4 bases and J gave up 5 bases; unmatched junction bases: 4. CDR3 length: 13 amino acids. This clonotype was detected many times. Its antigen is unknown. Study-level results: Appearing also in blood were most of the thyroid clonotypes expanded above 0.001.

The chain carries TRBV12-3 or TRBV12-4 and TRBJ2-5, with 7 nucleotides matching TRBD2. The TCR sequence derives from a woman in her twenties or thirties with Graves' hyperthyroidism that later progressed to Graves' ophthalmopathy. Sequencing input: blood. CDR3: CASSSDGGETQYF. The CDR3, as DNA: TGTGCCAGCAGTTCCGACGGGGGGGAGACCCAGTACTTC.